Sequencing of this TCR beta chain was carried out in a study of blood T cell repertoires in COVID-19. Study context: The cDNA or gDNA used as material had been derived from T cells, B-cell-depleted T cells, or PBMCs.

Per the original data handling: It was from reference gene primer amplification that nucleated cell counts were estimated. The data were produced by immunoSEQ multiplex PCR, yet TCRdb's version contains in-frame clones alone and is incomplete. The V and J calls and clone size are taken from that table; D and trimming were inferred from the DNA. This table holds 300,000 to 450,000 clones, about nine tenths found once. This CDR3 comprises 15 residues. The germline V gene has CDR1 MRHNA and CDR2 SNTAGT. V was clipped by 5 bases and J by 5 bases; unmatched bases: 11. Sample: PBMCs or T cells enriched from blood (not recorded which). This chain connects TRBV6-4 to TRBJ2-7; TRBD2 matches at 8 bases. The sequence derives from a woman in her twenties or thirties who had been exposed to COVID-19. The chain's CDR3 is CASSPGTSARHEQYF. DNA for the CDR3: TGTGCCAGCAGTCCCGGGACTAGTGCTAGGCACGAGCAGTACTTC.